A selection of T cell receptor beta chains follows, all from one sample in a study of identical twins. TCRdb ran MiXCR on the 5' RACE reads and lists one entry per CDR3 protein. This table holds 500,000 to 600,000 distinct CDR3 sequences, 22% found once. These data also formed part of another study, on T cells expressing NK-cell markers.

Source material: CD4+ T cells sorted from blood. These receptors all come from a woman aged 18-35 years in good health. Each CDR3 is given with its conserved first and last residue. D genes are given only for firm matches. Only part of the rows carry a size: once, few, many, or a class if the clone is expanded.

abundance: many; j_gene: TRBJ1-1; d_gene: NA; v_gene: TRBV19; CDR3aa: CASSGSTEAFF; CDR3nt: TGTGCCAGTAGTGGCAGCACTGAAGCTTTCTTT
abundance: few; j_gene: TRBJ2-5; d_gene: NA; v_gene: TRBV5-5; CDR3aa: CASSLERIAETQYF; CDR3nt: TGTGCCAGCAGCTTGGAAAGGATCGCGGAGACCCAGTACTTC
abundance: NA; j_gene: TRBJ2-7; d_gene: NA; v_gene: TRBV2; CDR3aa: CASKVSPGHGSYEQYF; CDR3nt: TGTGCCAGCAAAGTATCTCCGGGACACGGCTCCTACGAGCAGTACTTC
abundance: NA; j_gene: TRBJ2-7; d_gene: NA; v_gene: TRBV10-3; CDR3aa: CAISEGPQGYEQYF; CDR3nt: TGTGCCATCAGTGAAGGGCCACAGGGCTACGAGCAGTACTTC
abundance: once; j_gene: TRBJ2-5; d_gene: NA; v_gene: TRBV9; CDR3aa: CASSPGTQKQETQYF; CDR3nt: TGTGCCAGCAGCCCTGGGACCCAAAAACAAGAGACCCAGTACTTC
abundance: NA; j_gene: TRBJ2-6; d_gene: NA; v_gene: TRBV2; CDR3aa: CARRGSGANVLTF; CDR3nt: TGTGCCAGAAGGGGGTCTGGGGCCAACGTCCTGACTTTC
abundance: NA; j_gene: TRBJ2-1; d_gene: NA; v_gene: TRBV20-1; CDR3aa: CSAYSGYNEQFF; CDR3nt: TGCAGTGCTTATAGCGGTTACAATGAGCAGTTCTTC
abundance: NA; j_gene: TRBJ1-2; d_gene: NA; v_gene: TRBV6-5; CDR3aa: CASSYSQNYGYTF; CDR3nt: TGTGCCAGCAGTTACTCCCAGAACTATGGCTACACCTTC
abundance: many; j_gene: TRBJ2-1; d_gene: NA; v_gene: TRBV29-1; CDR3aa: CSLRGTEQFF; CDR3nt: TGCAGCCTGAGGGGAACTGAGCAGTTCTTC
abundance: NA; j_gene: TRBJ1-3; d_gene: NA; v_gene: TRBV12-3/TRBV12-4; CDR3aa: CASSLRDTIYF; CDR3nt: TGTGCCAGCAGTTTAAGGGACACCATATATTTT
abundance: NA; j_gene: TRBJ2-1; d_gene: NA; v_gene: TRBV20-1; CDR3aa: CSANLHPSTGEQFF; CDR3nt: TGCAGTGCCAACCTACACCCTAGCACCGGTGAGCAGTTCTTC
abundance: NA; j_gene: TRBJ2-2; d_gene: NA; v_gene: TRBV5-1; CDR3aa: CASSLVGTANTGELFF; CDR3nt: TGCGCCAGCAGCTTGGTAGGAACAGCGAACACCGGGGAGCTGTTTTTT
abundance: NA; j_gene: TRBJ2-5; d_gene: NA; v_gene: TRBV2; CDR3aa: CASRRFQETQYF; CDR3nt: TGTGCCAGCCGGAGGTTCCAAGAGACCCAGTACTTC
abundance: many; j_gene: TRBJ2-2; d_gene: NA; v_gene: TRBV20-1; CDR3aa: CSAARQLNTGELFF; CDR3nt: TGCAGTGCTGCCCGACAGCTTAACACCGGGGAGCTGTTTTTT
abundance: NA; j_gene: TRBJ2-3; d_gene: TRBD2; v_gene: TRBV6-5; CDR3aa: CASSYSLGGLDTQYF; CDR3nt: TGTGCCAGCAGTTACTCGTTGGGAGGGCTAGATACGCAGTATTTT
abundance: few; j_gene: TRBJ2-5; d_gene: NA; v_gene: TRBV9; CDR3aa: CASSVARGRWETQYF; CDR3nt: TGTGCCAGCAGCGTAGCACGGGGGCGTTGGGAGACCCAGTACTTC
abundance: NA; j_gene: TRBJ1-2; d_gene: NA; v_gene: TRBV3-1; CDR3aa: CASSPLTGGVRLAFLDGYTF; CDR3nt: TGTGCCAGCAGCCCCTTGACGGGGGGAGTTCGTTTGGCTTTTTTGGATGGCTACACCTTC
abundance: many; j_gene: TRBJ2-2; d_gene: NA; v_gene: TRBV2; CDR3aa: CASNRGYGELFF; CDR3nt: TGTGCCAGCAACAGAGGCTACGGGGAGCTGTTTTTT
abundance: few; j_gene: TRBJ1-1; d_gene: TRBD1; v_gene: TRBV4-3; CDR3aa: CASSQRQGLTEAFF; CDR3nt: TGCGCCAGCAGCCAACGACAGGGCCTGACTGAAGCTTTCTTT
abundance: many; j_gene: TRBJ2-1; d_gene: TRBD2; v_gene: TRBV2; CDR3aa: CASRSGLAAYNEQFF; CDR3nt: TGTGCCAGCAGGTCGGGACTAGCGGCCTACAATGAGCAGTTCTTC